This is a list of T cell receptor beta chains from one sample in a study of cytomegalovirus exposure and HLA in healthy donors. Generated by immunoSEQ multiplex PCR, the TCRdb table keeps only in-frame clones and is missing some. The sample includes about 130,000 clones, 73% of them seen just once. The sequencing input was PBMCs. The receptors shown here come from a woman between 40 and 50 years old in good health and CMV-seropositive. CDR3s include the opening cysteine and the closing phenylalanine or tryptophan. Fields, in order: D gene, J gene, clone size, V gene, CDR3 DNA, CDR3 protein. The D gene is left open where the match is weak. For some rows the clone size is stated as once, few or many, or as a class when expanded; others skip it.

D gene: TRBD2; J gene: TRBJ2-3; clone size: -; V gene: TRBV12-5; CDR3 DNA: TGTGCTAGTGGTCTTGGACTAGCGGGATTAGGTAGGGATACGCAGTATTTT; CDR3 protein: CASGLGLAGLGRDTQYF
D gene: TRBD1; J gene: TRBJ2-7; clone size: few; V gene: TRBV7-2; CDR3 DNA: TGTGCCAGCAGCCCGGGACAGTCCGACTACGAGCAGTACTTC; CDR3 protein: CASSPGQSDYEQYF
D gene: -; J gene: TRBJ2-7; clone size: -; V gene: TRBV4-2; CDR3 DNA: TGTGCCAGCAGCCAAGGGGGTTGGGGCGATTCCTACGAGCAGTACTTC; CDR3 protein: CASSQGGWGDSYEQYF
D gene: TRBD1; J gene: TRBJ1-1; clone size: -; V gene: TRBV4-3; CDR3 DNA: TGCGCCAGCAGCCAAGATTTCGCGACAGGGGGCGATGAAGCTTTCTTT; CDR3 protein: CASSQDFATGGDEAFF
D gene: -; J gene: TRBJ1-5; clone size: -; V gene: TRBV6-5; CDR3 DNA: TGTGCCAGCAGGGGTGGGACAAATAGCAATCAGCCCCAGCATTTT; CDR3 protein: CASRGGTNSNQPQHF
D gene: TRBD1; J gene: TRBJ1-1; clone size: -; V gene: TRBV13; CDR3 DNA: TGTGCCAGCAGCCTGGGGACAGGGAGGGTGAACACTGAAGCTTTCTTT; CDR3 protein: CASSLGTGRVNTEAFF
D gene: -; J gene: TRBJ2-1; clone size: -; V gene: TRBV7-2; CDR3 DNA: TGTGCCAGCAGCTTTTGGGGCGGGGGCCCCAATGAGCAGTTCTTC; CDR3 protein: CASSFWGGGPNEQFF
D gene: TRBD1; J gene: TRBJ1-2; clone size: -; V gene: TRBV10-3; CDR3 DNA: TGTGCCATCAGTGACAGGGGGCCTAACTATGGCTACACCTTC; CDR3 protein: CAISDRGPNYGYTF
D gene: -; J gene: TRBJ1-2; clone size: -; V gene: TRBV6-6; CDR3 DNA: TGTGCCGGGTGGGGAGGGGCTAACTATGGCTACACCTTC; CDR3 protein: CAGWGGANYGYTF
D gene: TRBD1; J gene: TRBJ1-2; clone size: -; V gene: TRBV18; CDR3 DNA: TGTGCCAGCTCACCCTCGACAGGGACTAACTATGGCTACACCTTC; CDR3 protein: CASSPSTGTNYGYTF
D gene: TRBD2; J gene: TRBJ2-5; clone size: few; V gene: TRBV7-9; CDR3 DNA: TGTGCCAGCAGCCGAGAGATAGCGGGAGGGGGAGAGACCCAGTACTTC; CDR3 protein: CASSREIAGGGETQYF
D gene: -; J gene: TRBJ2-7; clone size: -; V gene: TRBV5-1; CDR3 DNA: TGCGCCAGCAGCCAGACTACAGGGTCTCTCGAGCAGTACTTC; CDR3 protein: CASSQTTGSLEQYF
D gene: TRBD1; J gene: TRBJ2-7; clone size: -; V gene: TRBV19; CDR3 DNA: TGTGCCAGTAGCCAGCAGGGGGCAATCGGCGAGCAGTACTTC; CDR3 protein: CASSQQGAIGEQYF
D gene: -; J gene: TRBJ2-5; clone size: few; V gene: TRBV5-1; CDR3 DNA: TGCGCCAGCAGCTCCGGCGGGCCGGGGAACCAAGAGACCCAGTACTTC; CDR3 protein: CASSSGGPGNQETQYF
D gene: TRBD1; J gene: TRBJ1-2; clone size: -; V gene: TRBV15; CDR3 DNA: TGTGCCACCAGCAGGGACAGGGCAGACTATGGCTACACCTTC; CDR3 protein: CATSRDRADYGYTF
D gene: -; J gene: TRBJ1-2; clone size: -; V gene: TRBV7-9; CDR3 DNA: TGTGCCAGCAGCTCCCAGGCAGTGGGTAACTATGGCTACACCTTC; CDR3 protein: CASSSQAVGNYGYTF
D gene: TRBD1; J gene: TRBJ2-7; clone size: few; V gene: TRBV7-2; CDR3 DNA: TGTGCCAGCAGCCCTGGACAGGGGAATTACGAGCAGTACTTC; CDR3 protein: CASSPGQGNYEQYF
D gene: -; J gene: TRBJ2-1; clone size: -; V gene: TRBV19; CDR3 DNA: TGTGCCAGTAGTGTCGCCCGAGGATACAATGAGCAGTTCTTC; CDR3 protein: CASSVARGYNEQFF
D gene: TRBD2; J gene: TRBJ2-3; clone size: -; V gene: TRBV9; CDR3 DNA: TGTGCCAGCAGCGGGACTAGCGGCACAGATACGCAGTATTTT; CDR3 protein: CASSGTSGTDTQYF
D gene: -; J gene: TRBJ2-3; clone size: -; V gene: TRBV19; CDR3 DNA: TGTGCCAGTAGTATTGGAGAGGGCTTAAGCACAGATACGCAGTATTTT; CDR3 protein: CASSIGEGLSTDTQYF
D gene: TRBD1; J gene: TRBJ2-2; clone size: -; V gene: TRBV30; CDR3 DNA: TGTGCCTGGGGGGGACAGGTGATGAACACCGGGGAGCTGTTTTTT; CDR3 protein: CAWGGQVMNTGELFF
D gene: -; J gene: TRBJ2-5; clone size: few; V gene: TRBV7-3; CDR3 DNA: TGTGCCAGCAGACCCACAGGGTTGCGGGCGGAGACCCAGTACTTC; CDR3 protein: CASRPTGLRAETQYF
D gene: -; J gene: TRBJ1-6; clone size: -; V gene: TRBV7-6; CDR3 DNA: TGTGCCAGCAGCTTTAAGGGGTACTATAATTCACCCCTCCACTTT; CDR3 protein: CASSFKGYYNSPLHF
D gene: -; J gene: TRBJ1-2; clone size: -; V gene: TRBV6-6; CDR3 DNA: TGTGCCAGCAGTTACTCGAGGGAGAATGGCTACACCTTC; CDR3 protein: CASSYSRENGYTF
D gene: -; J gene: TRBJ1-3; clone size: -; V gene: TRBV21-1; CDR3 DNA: TGTGCCAGCAGCAAAACCGAGGGACACATATTTCGCTCTGGAAACACCATATATTTT; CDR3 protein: CASSKTEGHIFRSGNTIYF
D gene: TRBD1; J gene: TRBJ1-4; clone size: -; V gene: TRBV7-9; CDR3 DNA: TGTTCCAGCAGCTTAGCGCCGACAGGGAATGAAAAACTGTTTTTT; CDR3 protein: CSSSLAPTGNEKLFF
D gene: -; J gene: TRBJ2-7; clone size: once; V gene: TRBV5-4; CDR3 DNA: TGTGCCAGCAGCCAGGGCCTCCCCTACGAGCAGTACTTC; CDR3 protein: CASSQGLPYEQYF
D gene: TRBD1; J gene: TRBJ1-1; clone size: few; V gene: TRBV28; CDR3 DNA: TGTGCCAGCAGAGGGACAGGGGGCCGTTTTGGCACTGAAGCTTTCTTT; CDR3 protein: CASRGTGGRFGTEAFF
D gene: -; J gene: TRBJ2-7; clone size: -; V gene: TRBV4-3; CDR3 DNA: TGCGCCAGCAGCCAAGAGGAGGGGGCCTCCTACGAGCAGTACTTC; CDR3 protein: CASSQEEGASYEQYF
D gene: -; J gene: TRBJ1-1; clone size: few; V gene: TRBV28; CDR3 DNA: TGTGCCAGCAAGTCTGATCGGGCAGGGGATACGAACACTGAAGCTTTCTTT; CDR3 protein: CASKSDRAGDTNTEAFF
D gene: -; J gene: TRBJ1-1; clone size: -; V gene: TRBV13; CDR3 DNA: TGTGCCAGCAGCTCTGCGGGGACGATGAACACTGAAGCTTTCTTT; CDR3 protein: CASSSAGTMNTEAFF
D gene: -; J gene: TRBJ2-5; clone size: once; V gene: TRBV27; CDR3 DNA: TGTGCCAGCAGTCACAGGATCCAAGAGACCCAGTACTTC; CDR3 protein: CASSHRIQETQYF
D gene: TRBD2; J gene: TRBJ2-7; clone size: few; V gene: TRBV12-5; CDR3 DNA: TGTGCTAGTGGTGGGGAGGGACTAGCGGGAGGCGAGCAGTACTTC; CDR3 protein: CASGGEGLAGGEQYF
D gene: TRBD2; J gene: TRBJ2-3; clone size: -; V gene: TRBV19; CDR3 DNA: TGTGCCAGTAGTAGCGGGAGGGGAGATACGCAGTATTTT; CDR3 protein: CASSSGRGDTQYF
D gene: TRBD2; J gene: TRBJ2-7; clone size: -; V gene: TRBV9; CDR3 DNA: TGTGCCAGCAGCGCTAGCGGGGCTGACTCCTACGAGCAGTACTTC; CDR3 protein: CASSASGADSYEQYF
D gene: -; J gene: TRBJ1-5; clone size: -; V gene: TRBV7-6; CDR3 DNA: TGTGCCAGCAGCTTATCATCAGGGGGCAATCAGCCCCAGCATTTT; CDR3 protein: CASSLSSGGNQPQHF
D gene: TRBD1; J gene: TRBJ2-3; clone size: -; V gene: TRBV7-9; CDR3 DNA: TGTGCCAGCAGCCGAATGGGGACAGGGCTTAGCACAGATACGCAGTATTTT; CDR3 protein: CASSRMGTGLSTDTQYF
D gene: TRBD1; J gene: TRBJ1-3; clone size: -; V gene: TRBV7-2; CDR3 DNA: TGTGCCAGCAGCACTAGACAGGGGGTTAACACGGGAAACACCATATATTTT; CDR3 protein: CASSTRQGVNTGNTIYF
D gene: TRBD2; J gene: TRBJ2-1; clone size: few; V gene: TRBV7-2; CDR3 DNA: TGTGCCAGCAGCTTTCCCGGGGGGGCGGGTGAGCAGTTCTTC; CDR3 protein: CASSFPGGAGEQFF
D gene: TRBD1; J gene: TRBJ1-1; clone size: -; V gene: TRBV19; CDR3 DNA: TGTGCCAGTAGTACCAGGGGGCGCGGTGTGGCTGAAGCTTTCTTT; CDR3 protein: CASSTRGRGVAEAFF
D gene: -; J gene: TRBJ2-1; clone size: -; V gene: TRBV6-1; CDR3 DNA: TGTGCCAGCACCCTACAGGGTTCCCCCTACAATGAGCAGTTCTTC; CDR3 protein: CASTLQGSPYNEQFF
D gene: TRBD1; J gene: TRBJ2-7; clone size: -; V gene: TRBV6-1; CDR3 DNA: TGTGCCAGCAGTAGACAGGGTAGCTCCTACGAGCAGTACTTC; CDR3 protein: CASSRQGSSYEQYF
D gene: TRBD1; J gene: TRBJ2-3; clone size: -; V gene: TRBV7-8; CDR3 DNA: TGTGCCAGCAGCTTACTGGGACAGGGTGCAGATACGCAGTATTTT; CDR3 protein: CASSLLGQGADTQYF
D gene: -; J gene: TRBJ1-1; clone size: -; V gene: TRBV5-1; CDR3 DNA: TGCGCCAGCAAGGGGGTGGGGAACACTGAAGCTTTCTTT; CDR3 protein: CASKGVGNTEAFF
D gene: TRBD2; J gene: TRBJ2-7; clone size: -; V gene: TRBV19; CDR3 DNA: TGTGCCAGTAGTAAGGCTAGCGGGAACTACGAGCAGTACTTC; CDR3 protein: CASSKASGNYEQYF
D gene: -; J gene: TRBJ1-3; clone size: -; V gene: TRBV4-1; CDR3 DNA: TGCGCCAGCAGCCTACTACCAGTTCCTGGAAACACCATATATTTT; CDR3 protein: CASSLLPVPGNTIYF
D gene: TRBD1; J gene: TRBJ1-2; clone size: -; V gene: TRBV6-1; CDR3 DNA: TGTGCCAGCAGTGAAGTAACACAGGGGGTAGCTAGGTATGGCTACACCTTC; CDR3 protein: CASSEVTQGVARYGYTF
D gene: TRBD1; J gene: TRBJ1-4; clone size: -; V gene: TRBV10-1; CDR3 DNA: TGCGCCAGCAGTGAGTTGAGGGCAGGGGGTGGGCCCTGGGTAGTCTTACCAACTAATGAAAAACTGTTTTTT; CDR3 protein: CASSELRAGGGPWVVLPTNEKLFF
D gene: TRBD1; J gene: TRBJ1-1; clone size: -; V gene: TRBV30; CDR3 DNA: TGTGCCTGGACCTACAGGGGAAAAAAGAACACTGAAGCTTTCTTT; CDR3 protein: CAWTYRGKKNTEAFF